The clone carrying this TCR beta chain was picked up a small number of times. Antigen: not known. RNA was extracted and reverse transcribed into cDNA as the sequencing template. Profiling relied on immunoSEQ multiplex PCR, and the TCRdb table lists in-frame clones only, not all of them. The profile covers around 97,000 clones, with 85% to 90% appearing a single time and 11% taken by the ten largest. Per germline, CDR1 PRHDT and CDR2 FYEKMQ (reference sequence). With 3 bases clipped from V and 5 bases from J, the junction kept 9 bases outside the gene matches. The CDR3 is 15 amino acids. These data belong to a study of CD8+ T cells in alopecia areata. As for the study in general: Among treated patients, oral tofacitinib was administered at 5 to 10 mg twice daily.

The study, taken as a whole, reports: Tofacitinib significantly reduced both scalp clonality and expanded CD8+ clones among the top 100. TCR sharing across patients was less clear than in mice, possibly HLA-related. Baseline CD8+ expansion's link to response remains uncertain, as there was one nonresponder.

Treatment indicated: oral pan-JAK inhibitor, 5-10 mg twice daily. The sequencing here drew on CD8+ T cells sorted from blood, taken at approximately week 30, from a patient treated with tofacitinib. The sequence came from a human donor with alopecia areata. The genes are TRBV13 and TRBJ2-7, with 8 bases that match TRBD2. The CDR3 nucleotides read TGTGCCAGCAGCTTCCGTACTAGCGGTGAAAACGAGCAGTACTTC. Translation: CASSFRTSGENEQYF.